This record looks at one T cell receptor (beta chain) sequence and its context. Per the original data handling: How many nucleated cells were present was estimated from reference gene primer amplification. Clones were read by immunoSEQ multiplex PCR, and TCRdb kept only the in-frame ones, dropping some. Clone size and V and J calls were adopted from that table, with D and trimming inferred from the DNA. Among roughly 140,000 clones listed, approximately 80% were seen once. Germline CDR1 reads LGHNA; CDR2 reads YSLEER. The CDR3 spans 22 residues. V was trimmed by 0 bases and J by 1 base, leaving 25 bases between them. The data belong to a study of blood T cell repertoires in COVID-19. Study-wide context: COVID-19 samples, acute and convalescent, were from the United States, Italy and Spain. PBMCs, B-cell-depleted T cells, or T cells were the source of the cDNA or gDNA that made up the material.

This sequence joins TRBV4-3 and TRBJ2-6, with a weak D call TRBD2 (6 bases). This sequence originates from a human donor in a cohort sampled during active COVID-19. Sequences were obtained from peripheral blood. The CDR3, as DNA: TGCGCCAGCAGCCAAGAGTGGTGGGGGGATGCTTTCAAGATGTCTGGGGCCAACGTCCTGACTTTC. Protein: CASSQEWWGDAFKMSGANVLTF.